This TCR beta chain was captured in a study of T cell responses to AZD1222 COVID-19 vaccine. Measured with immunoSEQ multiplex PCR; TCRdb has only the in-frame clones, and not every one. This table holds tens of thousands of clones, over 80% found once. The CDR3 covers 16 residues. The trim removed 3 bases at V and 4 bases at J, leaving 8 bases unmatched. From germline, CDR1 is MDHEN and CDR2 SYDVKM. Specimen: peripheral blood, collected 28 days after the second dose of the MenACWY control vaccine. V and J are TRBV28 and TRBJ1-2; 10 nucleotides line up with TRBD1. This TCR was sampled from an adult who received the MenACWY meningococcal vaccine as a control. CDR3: CASSFGGTGAVYGYTF. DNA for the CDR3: TGTGCCAGCAGTTTCGGAGGGACAGGGGCGGTCTATGGCTACACCTTC.